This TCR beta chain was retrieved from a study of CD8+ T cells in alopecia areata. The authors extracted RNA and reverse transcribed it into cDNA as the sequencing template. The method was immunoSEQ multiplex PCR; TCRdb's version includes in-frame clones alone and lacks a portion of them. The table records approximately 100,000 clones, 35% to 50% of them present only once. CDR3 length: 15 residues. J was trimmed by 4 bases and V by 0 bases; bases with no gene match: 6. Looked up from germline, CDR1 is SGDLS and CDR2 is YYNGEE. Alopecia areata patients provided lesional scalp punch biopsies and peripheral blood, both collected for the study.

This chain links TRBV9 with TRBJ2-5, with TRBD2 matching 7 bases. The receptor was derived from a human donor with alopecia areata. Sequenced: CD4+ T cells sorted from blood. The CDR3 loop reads CASSVEERGGETQYF. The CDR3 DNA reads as TGTGCCAGCAGCGTAGAGGAGCGGGGAGGAGAGACCCAGTACTTC. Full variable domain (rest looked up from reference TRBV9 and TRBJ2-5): DSGVTQTPKHLITATGQRVTLRCSPRSGDLSVYWYQQSLDQGLQFLIQYYNGEERAKGNILERFSAQQFPDLHSELNLSSLELGDSALYFCASSVEERGGETQYFGPGTRLLVL.